These 25 T cell receptor beta chains were sequenced from one sample in a study of blood T cell repertoires in COVID-19 (dated by TCRdb to about 2020). The library was prepared using the immunoSEQ multiplex PCR assay. The source is immuneACCESS, and TCRdb retained only in-frame sequences with V and J called. Part of the clones is not carried over; for the studies checked, unresolved V genes explain less than half of this, and the remainder is unexplained. Recorded for this sample are about 310,000 clones; 85% to 90% of them occurred a single time. Clones ranked in the top ten supply 2.5% to 3.5% of the sample. Sequencing was done on a sample of peripheral blood. These receptors were taken from a woman younger than 45 with COVID-19, enrolled during active disease.

V gene TRBV27 combines with J gene TRBJ1-4; D perhaps matches TRBD1 (6 bases). The CDR3 contains 16 residues. CDR1 and CDR2 from the germline V gene are MNHEY and SMNVEV (reference sequence). V was pared by 0 bases and J by 3 bases, with 11 bases between. CDR3 DNA: TGTGCCAGCAGTTTATCGTGGGGGCTATCTAATGAAAAACTGTTTTTT. Amino acid sequence: CASSLSWGLSNEKLFF.

Of note for this clone: A read error may produce the germline difference seen at one junction end. The chain recombines TRBV27 with TRBJ2-1; TRBD2 aligns across 12 bases. CDR3 length: 17 residues. Germline V gene lookup returns CDR1 MNHEY and CDR2 SMNVEV (reference sequence). CDR3 amino acids: CAGSLRTSGTSYNEQFF. The CDR3 DNA sequence: TGTGCCGGCAGTCTCCGGACTAGCGGGACAAGTTACAATGAGCAGTTCTTC.

This chain connects TRBV4-1 to TRBJ1-1; D is unresolved. V was shortened by 0 bases and J by 0 bases, with 11 bases between the two germline ends. There are 16 residues in the CDR3. From germline, CDR1 is MGHRA and CDR2 YSYEKL. The CDR3 DNA reads TGCGCCAGCAGCCAAGATTTGGACTTTATGAACACTGAAGCTTTCTTT. Translating gives CASSQDLDFMNTEAFF.

The rearrangement links TRBV12-3 or TRBV12-4 to TRBJ1-1; D is possibly TRBD1 (6 bases). V dropped 5 bases and J dropped 4 bases, with 11 bases sitting between them. The CDR3 contains 13 residues. The CDR3 loop reads CASSHRVSTEAFF. Written as DNA, the CDR3 is TGTGCCAGCAGTCACAGGGTGAGCACTGAAGCTTTCTTT.

The chain is built from TRBV5-1 and TRBJ2-1; 8 bases agree with TRBD1. Trimming at V came to 2 bases and at J to 2 bases, leaving 3 bases not matched to a gene. Germline loops: CDR1 SGHRS, CDR2 YFSETQ. The CDR3 covers 15 residues. The DNA for the CDR3 is TGCGCCAGCAGCTTACAGGGGGTAGCCTACAATGAGCAGTTCTTC. Encoded protein: CASSLQGVAYNEQFF.

This clone was seen just once. The chain is built from TRBV6-5 and TRBJ1-2; 7 nucleotides match TRBD1. Germline CDR1 reads MNHEY; CDR2 reads SVGAGI. This CDR3 is 13 amino acids long. With 4 bases clipped from V and 4 bases from J, the junction kept 3 bases outside the gene matches. The CDR3 coding sequence is TGTGCCAGCAGTTCCCGGGACAGCTATGGCTACACCTTC. This sequence encodes CASSSRDSYGYTF.

The rearrangement links TRBV7-6 to TRBJ2-3; no definite D call. V was clipped by 2 bases and J by 6 bases, with 9 bases between them. CDR1 SGHVS and CDR2 FNYEAQ come from the germline V gene. CDR3 size: 13 residues. CDR3 protein: CASSLSFQDTQYF. The CDR3 region has the DNA TGTGCCAGCAGCTTAAGTTTCCAGGATACGCAGTATTTT.

This chain joins TRBV5-1 and TRBJ1-1, with TRBD1 matching over 7 bases. Germline CDR1 SGHRS, CDR2 YFSETQ. This CDR3 has 15 residues. With 2 bases clipped from V and 8 bases from J, the junction kept 12 bases outside the gene matches. CDR3 sequence (DNA): TGCGCCAGCAGCTTTTCAGACAGGGCGGGCGTAGAAGCTTTCTTT. It codes for CASSFSDRAGVEAFF.

The chain links TRBV7-9 to TRBJ2-2; a weak D match, TRBD1 (5 bases). Germline V lookup: CDR1 SEHNR, CDR2 FQNEAQ (reference sequence). V was pared by 2 bases and J by 0 bases, with 13 bases between. CDR3 length equals 17 residues. CDR3 loop: CASSLLSGQANTGELFF. In DNA, the CDR3 is TGTGCCAGCAGCTTATTATCAGGGCAGGCGAACACCGGGGAGCTGTTTTTT.

The CDR3 spells CASSYTVYEQYF. Written as DNA, the CDR3 is TGTGCCAGCAGTTACACAGTCTACGAGCAGTACTTC. The chain carries TRBV6-2 or TRBV6-3 and TRBJ2-7, with D hard to call. The CDR3 length is 12 residues. Germline V gene lookup returns CDR1 MNHEY and CDR2 SVGEGT. Trimming shortened V by 2 bases and J by 3 bases, and 5 bases separated the two germline ends.

This chain connects TRBV7-8 to TRBJ1-1; D is unresolved. Germline CDR1 reads SGHVS; CDR2 reads FQNEAQ. Deletions cut 2 bases from V and 1 base from J, with 14 bases between. This CDR3 region has 16 residues. CDR3 bases: TGTGCCAGCAGCTTAAAGACCCCTACGGGGAACACTGAAGCTTTCTTT. Translating gives CASSLKTPTGNTEAFF.

The CDR3 here is CASSKGQCNRGPNQPQHF. The CDR3 DNA reads TGTGCCAGCAGCAAAGGCCAGTGTAACAGGGGCCCCAATCAGCCCCAGCATTTT. This chain connects TRBV21-1 to TRBJ1-5; TRBD1, the table's D call, was not compared with the DNA. TRBV21-1 is tagged as a pseudogene. This CDR3 is 18 amino acids long.

This clone showed up just a few times. The chain carries TRBV29-1 and TRBJ1-2, with 8 bases fitting TRBD1. The junction had 8 bases not matched to a gene; V was cut back by 4 bases and J by 4 bases. CDR3 length: 14 amino acids. Germline V gene data show CDR1 as SQVTM and CDR2 as ANQGSEA. For the CDR3, the DNA is TGCAGCGTTGGGAACAGGGGGGCGGGCTATGGCTACACCTTC. Amino acid sequence: CSVGNRGAGYGYTF.

This clone has only one observation. The V and J genes are TRBV4-1 and TRBJ2-5; possible D gene TRBD2, 6 bases. Trimming took 0 bases from V and 2 from J, leaving 22 bases between them. The CDR3 extends over 19 amino acids. Germline assignment: CDR1 MGHRA and CDR2 YSYEKL. CDR3 protein: CASSQDKAFAGNGQETQYF. The DNA for the CDR3 is TGCGCCAGCAGCCAAGATAAAGCGTTCGCGGGAAACGGGCAAGAGACCCAGTACTTC.

The chain links TRBV6-5 to TRBJ1-3, with 7 positions matching TRBD1. V dropped 5 bases and J dropped 2; count of bases not matched to a gene: 6. CDR3 length: 15 amino acids. Germline V gives CDR1 MNHEY, CDR2 SVGAGI. The CDR3 DNA is TGTGCCAGCAGTCGTGGACAGGTTCCTGGAAACACCATATATTTT. It encodes CASSRGQVPGNTIYF.

This chain joins TRBV12-5 and TRBJ2-3; TRBD1 matches 8 bases. Germline V lookup: CDR1 LGHNT, CDR2 FRNRAP. The V gene end was trimmed by 1 base and the J gene end by 0 bases; junction bases not matched to a gene: 3. CDR3 length: 16 amino acids. This CDR3 is CASGLGRQGSTDTQYF. CDR3 nucleotide sequence: TGTGCTAGTGGTTTGGGAAGACAGGGGAGCACAGATACGCAGTATTTT.

The chain joins TRBV4-1 to TRBJ2-2; 9 nucleotides match TRBD1. The trim removed 5 bases at V and 12 bases at J, leaving 10 bases unmatched. This CDR3 contains 14 residues. Germline V gene lookup returns CDR1 MGHRA and CDR2 YSYEKL. CDR3 residues: CASSSRQGGKKLFF. The CDR3 DNA reads TGCGCCAGCAGCTCCCGACAGGGGGGTAAGAAGCTGTTTTTT.

The rearrangement joins TRBV7-2 to TRBJ2-7; D is possibly TRBD2 (6 bases). The CDR3 is 14 amino acids. The germline gives CDR1 SGHTA, CDR2 FQGNSA. Trimming pared 4 bases from V and 3 bases from J, leaving 13 bases between. This CDR3 is CASSYGPGSYEQYF. The CDR3 DNA follows: TGTGCCAGCAGCTACGGACCCGGGAGCTACGAGCAGTACTTC. The full variable domain, in which reference TRBV7-2 and TRBJ2-7 provide the parts outside the CDR3, is GAGVSQSPSNKVTEKGKDVELRCDPISGHTALYWYRQSLGQGLEFLIYFQGNSAPDKSGLPSDRFSAERTGGSVSTLTIQRTQQEDSAVYLCASSYGPGSYEQYFGPGTRLTVT.

In this sample, this clone turned up once. The chain carries TRBV5-6 and TRBJ2-5, with D maybe TRBD2 (6 bases). Germline loops: CDR1 SGHDT, CDR2 YYEEEE. V was cut by 3 bases and J by 4 bases, with 19 bases left in between. CDR3 length: 16 residues. CDR3 residues: CASSSFGMGGSETQYF. CDR3 bases: TGTGCCAGCAGCTCCTTCGGGATGGGGGGATCAGAGACCCAGTACTTC.

This rearrangement joins TRBV11-2 to TRBJ1-6; tentative D call: TRBD1 (6 bases). The CDR3 has 15 residues. V was cut by 1 base and J by 10 bases, with 14 bases left in between. Germline V CDR1 and CDR2: SGHAT, FQNNGV. The CDR3 region is CASSLGTGKNSPLHF. The CDR3 DNA is TGTGCCAGCAGCTTAGGTACAGGGAAAAACTCACCCCTCCACTTT.

The rearrangement links TRBV27 to TRBJ2-5; 11 bases line up with TRBD2. The CDR3 covers 16 residues. Germline V gives CDR1 MNHEY, CDR2 SMNVEV (reference sequence). After removal of 5 bases from V and 5 bases from J, the junction contained 10 bases not matched to a gene. CDR3: CASSPVSGRAFETQYF. DNA for the CDR3: TGTGCCAGCAGTCCCGTTAGCGGGAGGGCCTTCGAGACCCAGTACTTC.

About this clone: A junction end diverges from the germline sequence, so it may reflect a read error. J is TRBJ2-7 and V is TRBV28; 9 bases match TRBD1. Germline V gene data show CDR1 as MDHEN and CDR2 as SYDVKM. The CDR3 has 13 amino acids. The CDR3 coding sequence is TGTGCCAGCAGTTTAATTTCGGGTGGACAGGGGCTCTTC. Protein: CASSLISGGQGLF.

V gene TRBV5-5 combines with J gene TRBJ1-6; TRBD1 might be the D (6 bases). Trimming took off 4 bases at V and 9 bases at J, with 11 bases between the two ends. Germline CDR1 and CDR2: SGHKS and YYEKEE (reference sequence). The CDR3 covers 13 residues. For the CDR3, the DNA is TGTGCCAGCAGCCATACAGGGAGTTCACCCCTCCACTTT. It specifies CASSHTGSSPLHF.

This chain joins TRBV18 and TRBJ1-4; weak D call: TRBD1 (5 bases). The CDR3 is 17 residues long. Germline V lookup: CDR1 KGHSH, CDR2 LQKENI. V was trimmed by 3 bases and J by 0 bases, leaving 14 bases between them. CDR3 nucleotides: TGTGCCAGCTCACCTATACAGACAGATGCAACTAATGAAAAACTGTTTTTT. Translated: CASSPIQTDATNEKLFF. Variable domain in full (rest from reference TRBV18 and TRBJ1-4): NAGVMQNPRHLVRRRGQEARLRCSPMKGHSHVYWYRQLPEEGLKFMVYLQKENIIDESGMPKERFSAEFPKEGPSILRIQQVVRGDSAAYFCASSPIQTDATNEKLFFGSGTQLSVL.

The gene calls are TRBV19 and TRBJ1-2; the match to TRBD1 covers 9 bases. Germline CDR1 LNHDA, CDR2 SQIVND (reference sequence). This CDR3 has 16 amino acids. The ends lost 4 bases at V and 2 bases at J; junction bases unmatched: 8. The chain's CDR3 is CASSTHLGQGNYGYTF. CDR3 sequence (DNA): TGTGCCAGTAGTACCCACCTCGGACAGGGGAACTATGGCTACACCTTC.